These 31 T cell receptor beta chains originate from one sample sequenced in a study of patients and donors after allogeneic stem cell transplantation. TCRdb processed the RT-PCR reads anew with MiXCR; each CDR3 protein has one entry. This sample has 10,000 to 15,000 distinct CDR3 sequences; 20% to 25% occur once, and the top ten carry about half. The sequenced sample was blood, either unsorted or a sorted T cell fraction (not recorded which). The receptors stem from a human donor who was either an allogeneic HSCT recipient or a stem cell or donor lymphocyte infusion donor (not recorded which). It is not recorded whose cells these are; they may come from a transplant donor.

The chain uses TRBV9 and TRBJ2-3, with D perhaps matching TRBD2 (5 bases). The germline gives CDR1 SGDLS, CDR2 YYNGEE. The V end was cut by 0 bases, the J end by 9 bases, with 11 bases between. The CDR3 has 13 amino acids. The CDR3 bases are TGTGCCAGCAGCGTAGGTAGCGAGGGAACGCAGTATTTT. Translating gives CASSVGSEGTQYF.

This clonotype came up a few times. This sequence joins TRBV30 and TRBJ1-5; D may be TRBD1 (6 bases). Trimming took off 2 bases at V and 2 bases at J, with 10 bases between the two ends. Germline loops: CDR1 GTSNPN, CDR2 SVGIG (reference sequence). There are 14 residues in the CDR3. CDR3 region: CAWSPRQGNQPQHF. CDR3 nucleotides: TGTGCCTGGAGTCCACGACAGGGCAATCAGCCCCAGCATTTT.

This chain connects TRBV12-3 or TRBV12-4 to TRBJ1-1; 9 bases map to TRBD1. J was trimmed by 1 base and V by 5 bases; bases with no gene match: 14. The CDR3 consists of 18 residues. Here the CDR3 DNA reads TGTGCCAGCAGTCTCCGGCACAGGGGGCTACGGTCGAACACTGAAGCTTTCTTT. Protein: CASSLRHRGLRSNTEAFF.

In this sample, this clonotype turned up many times. The chain joins TRBV20-1 to TRBJ1-5, with D perhaps matching TRBD1 (6 bases). CDR1 is DFQATT and CDR2 is SNEGSKA in the germline V gene (reference sequence). The CDR3 runs to 13 residues. V was trimmed by 5 bases and J by 4 bases, leaving 12 bases between them. CDR3 coding DNA: TGCAGTGCTCGGACAGTCCTAAATCAGCCCCAGCATTTT. This gives the protein CSARTVLNQPQHF.

This clonotype was seen a few times. The V gene is TRBV12-3 or TRBV12-4, the J gene TRBJ2-7, with 8 bases matching TRBD1. The CDR3 is 14 residues long. The ends lost 3 bases at V and 2 bases at J; junction bases unmatched: 3. The CDR3 nucleotides are TGTGCCAGCAGTTTGAGGACAGGGCCCTACGAGCAGTACTTC. As protein: CASSLRTGPYEQYF.

The chain carries TRBV4-1 and TRBJ2-4; perhaps TRBD1 as D (6 bases). Per germline, CDR1 MGHRA and CDR2 YSYEKL. V lost 1 base and J 7 bases, leaving 14 bases between the germline ends. This CDR3 has 15 residues. The CDR3 spells CASSQASGQGNIQYF. The CDR3 DNA reads TGCGCCAGCAGCCAAGCTAGTGGGCAGGGGAACATTCAGTACTTC.

The chain recombines TRBV6-5 with TRBJ1-3; TRBD1 aligns across 8 bases. The germline gives CDR1 MNHEY, CDR2 SVGAGI. The trim removed 2 bases at V and 0 bases at J, leaving 0 bases unmatched. The CDR3 has 15 amino acids. The CDR3 region is CASSYGQGSGNTIYF. The CDR3, as DNA: TGTGCCAGCAGTTACGGACAGGGCTCTGGAAACACCATATATTTT.

The V and J genes are TRBV7-2 and TRBJ2-3, with a possible D match to TRBD2 (6 bases). From germline, CDR1 is SGHTA and CDR2 FQGNSA. There are 12 residues in the CDR3. The V end lost 3 bases, the J end lost 6 bases, and 7 bases lay between the germline ends. The CDR3 loop reads CASSFLADTQYF. The CDR3 DNA follows: TGTGCCAGCAGCTTTCTAGCGGATACGCAGTATTTT.

V usage is TRBV30 and J usage is TRBJ1-2; D possibly corresponds to TRBD1 (5 bases). V was pared by 0 bases and J by 4 bases, with 24 bases between. This CDR3 has 18 residues. The V gene's germline CDR1 is GTSNPN and CDR2 SVGIG (reference sequence). The CDR3 DNA reads TGTGCCTGGAGTGTACCGGGACCTCCAGTCCCCCGGGGCTATGGCTACACCTTC. Its protein product is CAWSVPGPPVPRGYGYTF.

This clonotype was seen more than once but under ten times. V usage is TRBV28 and J usage is TRBJ1-1; D gene uncertain. From germline, CDR1 is MDHEN and CDR2 SYDVKM. CDR3 length: 13 amino acids. Trimming took off 6 bases at V and 7 bases at J, with 15 bases between the two ends. CDR3 in DNA: TGTGCCAGCAGCTTTCAAGGACGGAATGAAGCTTTCTTT. Protein product: CASSFQGRNEAFF.

This CDR3 reads CASSPSRADTEAFF. The CDR3 DNA is TGTGCCAGCAGCCCCAGCCGGGCGGACACTGAAGCTTTCTTT. The V call is TRBV7-9, the J call TRBJ1-1; D uncertain. This CDR3 region has 14 residues. The V end lost 5 bases, the J end lost 3 bases, and 13 bases lay between the germline ends. Germline values: CDR1 SEHNR, CDR2 FQNEAQ (reference sequence).

The chain is built from TRBV7-9 and TRBJ2-7; the D is unclear. This CDR3 is 15 amino acids long. CDR1 is SEHNR and CDR2 is FQNEAQ in the germline V gene (reference sequence). V was trimmed by 1 base and J by 0 bases, leaving 10 bases between them. For the CDR3, the DNA is TGTGCCAGCAGCTTAGATGGACCAGGCTCCTACGAGCAGTACTTC. Amino acids: CASSLDGPGSYEQYF.

This clonotype turned up a few times. The chain combines TRBV27 with TRBJ1-5; D might be TRBD1 (5 bases). There are 16 residues in the CDR3. V was pared by 4 bases and J by 1 base, with 14 bases between. Per the germline V gene, CDR1 is MNHEY and CDR2 is SMNVEV (reference sequence). CDR3 protein: CASSSIRQPSNQPQHF. In DNA, the CDR3 is TGTGCCAGCAGTTCGATCCGACAGCCCAGCAATCAGCCCCAGCATTTT.

This clonotype was found many times. The chain employs TRBV5-5 and TRBJ1-4; no firm D call. Germline-derived CDR1 and CDR2 are SGHKS and YYEKEE (reference sequence). The CDR3 is made up of 14 amino acids. Trimming removed 1 base at V and 3 bases at J, with 7 bases between. The CDR3 DNA is TGTGCCAGCAGCTTGCTCGGATCTAATGAAAAACTGTTTTTT. As protein: CASSLLGSNEKLFF.

CDR3 DNA sequence: TGCAGTGCTAGAGGCTTTCGGCGTGCTAGCACAGATACGCAGTATTTT. This encodes CSARGFRRASTDTQYF. V and J are TRBV20-1 and TRBJ2-3; D uncertain. The CDR3 contains 16 residues. The germline V gene has CDR1 DFQATT and CDR2 SNEGSKA (reference sequence). V was pared by 1 base and J by 0 bases, with 14 bases between.

This clonotype has a handful of counts. This chain connects TRBV7-8 to TRBJ1-3, with 7 nucleotides matching TRBD1. CDR1 SGHVS and CDR2 FQNEAQ come from the germline V gene. Trimming at V came to 5 bases and at J to 3 bases, leaving 7 bases not matched to a gene. The length of the CDR3 is 15 residues. The CDR3 loop is CASSKTYRGGNTIYF. The CDR3 DNA reads as TGTGCCAGCAGCAAAACCTACAGGGGTGGAAACACCATATATTTT.

V usage is TRBV12-3 or TRBV12-4 and J usage is TRBJ1-3, with a weak D call TRBD1 (5 bases). This CDR3 has 13 residues. V lost 10 bases and J lost 2, with 12 bases in between. DNA of the CDR3: TGTGCCACCGGGGGAAGCCCTGGAAACACCATATATTTT. It yields the protein CATGGSPGNTIYF.

This clonotype was detected ten times or more. V usage is TRBV6-5 and J usage is TRBJ1-1; no clear D gene. V lost 1 base, J lost 5 bases, and 14 bases lay in between. This CDR3 contains 15 residues. The germline gives CDR1 MNHEY, CDR2 SVGAGI. The CDR3 DNA reads TGTGCCAGCAGTTACTTAGCGGGAGGGTATACTGAAGCTTTCTTT. As protein: CASSYLAGGYTEAFF.

This clonotype was detected only a few times. This chain links TRBV29-1 with TRBJ1-1, with D unresolved. Germline V lookup: CDR1 SQVTM, CDR2 ANQGSEA. Trimming removed 1 base at V and 5 bases at J, with 5 bases between. The CDR3 spans 11 residues. CDR3 loop: CSVEGRTEAFF. The CDR3 nucleotides are TGCAGCGTTGAAGGGAGGACTGAAGCTTTCTTT.

This clonotype has a count of ten or more. This chain joins TRBV7-9 and TRBJ1-2; 12 bases map to TRBD1. CDR3 length: 13 residues. V shed 7 bases, J shed 11 bases, and the junction held 8 bases outside the gene matches. Germline values: CDR1 SEHNR, CDR2 FQNEAQ (reference sequence). CDR3 loop: CASIEGQGAGYTF. CDR3 bases: TGTGCCAGCATCGAGGGACAGGGGGCAGGGTACACCTTC.

The rearrangement links TRBV11-2 to TRBJ2-7; D gene uncertain. The CDR3 is 12 residues long. Trimming left V 5 bases short and J 3 bases short, with 8 bases between. Per germline, CDR1 SGHAT and CDR2 FQNNGV. CDR3 in amino acids: CASSPLGYEQYF. DNA for the CDR3: TGTGCCAGCAGCCCTCTCGGCTACGAGCAGTACTTC.

This clonotype was found a few times. The chain uses TRBV7-8 and TRBJ1-4; 8 bases fit TRBD1. The germline CDR1 and CDR2 sequences are SGHVS and FQNEAQ. The CDR3 runs 18 residues. The ends lost 2 bases at V and 2 bases at J; junction bases unmatched: 10. The CDR3 sequence: CASSLKTHYRGTNEKLFF. The CDR3 DNA sequence: TGTGCCAGCAGCTTAAAGACCCACTACAGGGGGACTAATGAAAAACTGTTTTTT.

This clonotype was counted ten times or more. The genes are TRBV3-1 and TRBJ2-2, with TRBD1 as a possible D gene (6 bases). The V end was cut by 4 bases, the J end by 6 bases, with 12 bases between. This CDR3 comprises 14 residues. The germline gives CDR1 LGHDT, CDR2 YNNKEL (reference sequence). The chain's CDR3 is CASSLLGAAGELFF. The CDR3 nucleotides read TGTGCCAGCAGCCTCTTGGGGGCTGCCGGGGAGCTGTTTTTT. The full variable domain, its missing parts supplied by reference TRBV3-1 and TRBJ2-2, is DTAVSQTPKYLVTQMGNDKSIKCEQNLGHDTMYWYKQDSKKFLKIMFSYNNKELIINETVPNRFSPKSPDKAHLNLHINSLELGDSAVYFCASSLLGAAGELFFGEGSRLTVL.

This clonotype was detected many times. The chain carries TRBV7-8 and TRBJ1-5; no clear D. From germline, CDR1 is SGHVS and CDR2 FQNEAQ. This CDR3 spans 13 amino acids. The ends were cut back, 3 bases at V and 6 bases at J, with 9 bases in the middle. CDR3 in amino acids: CASSFKGGQPQHF. The CDR3 DNA reads TGTGCCAGCAGCTTTAAGGGCGGTCAGCCCCAGCATTTT.

The table lists this clonotype with a few counts. The rearrangement uses TRBV3-1 and TRBJ1-3; D is undetermined. V lost 1 base, J lost 2 bases, and 9 bases lay in between. The V gene's germline CDR1 is LGHDT and CDR2 YNNKEL (reference sequence). This CDR3 has 15 amino acids. In DNA form, the CDR3 reads TGTGCCAGCAGCCAAGTCCCGGGTGCTGGAAACACCATATATTTT. Protein product: CASSQVPGAGNTIYF.

This clonotype was detected a few times. The chain recombines TRBV20-1 with TRBJ1-5, with TRBD1 as a possible D gene (6 bases). V was pared by 6 bases and J by 1 base, with 13 bases between. The CDR3 is made up of 14 amino acids. Germline-derived CDR1 and CDR2 are DFQATT and SNEGSKA (reference sequence). CDR3 coding DNA: TGCAGTGCGCTACAGGGACCCAGCAATCAGCCCCAGCATTTT. Its translation is CSALQGPSNQPQHF.

This chain uses TRBV12-3 or TRBV12-4 with TRBJ2-5; maybe TRBD1 (6 bases). The CDR3 consists of 12 residues. Trimming cost V 5 bases and J 5 bases, with 9 bases left between them. CDR3 nucleotide sequence: TGTGCCAGCAGTGGGGGCCCGGAGACCCAGTACTTC. It is translated as CASSGGPETQYF.

This clonotype is a singleton in its sample. The V call is TRBV10-3, the J call TRBJ2-2, with TRBD2 matching 7 bases. The CDR3 has 15 residues. V was pared by 0 bases and J by 4 bases, with 2 bases of the junction left unmatched. Germline V gives CDR1 ENHRY, CDR2 SYGVKD. The CDR3 sequence is CAISESASGTGELFF. The CDR3 DNA is TGTGCCATCAGTGAGTCCGCTAGCGGCACCGGGGAGCTGTTTTTT.

Sample share makes this clonotype medium-sized. The chain uses TRBV12-3 or TRBV12-4 and TRBJ2-1, with D tentatively TRBD2 (6 bases). The CDR3 spans 15 residues. V was cut by 3 bases and J by 1 base, with 10 bases left in between. The CDR3: CASSLGTHSYNEQFF. The CDR3 DNA sequence: TGTGCCAGCAGTTTGGGGACTCATTCCTACAATGAGCAGTTCTTC.

The chain couples TRBV7-2 to TRBJ1-2; 8 positions match TRBD1. This CDR3 is built from 16 residues. Losses at the gene ends were 5 bases for V and 4 bases for J; bases not matched to a gene: 12. Germline V CDR1 and CDR2: SGHTA, FQGNSA. CDR3 DNA: TGTGCCAGCAGCCCTTCCCCGGGACAGGACCTCTATGGCTACACCTTC. Protein: CASSPSPGQDLYGYTF.

This clonotype was seen a handful of times. This chain joins TRBV12-3 or TRBV12-4 and TRBJ1-3; D gene ambiguous. The CDR3 spans 17 residues. The V end lost 1 base, the J end lost 3 bases, and 16 bases lay between the germline ends. The CDR3 DNA reads as TGTGCCAGCAGTTTAGAGGTGGCCCAGGCGGGTGGAAACACCATATATTTT. Its protein is CASSLEVAQAGGNTIYF.